The next 15 T cell receptor beta chains were all read from a single sample in a study of regulatory T cells in long-lasting Graves disease. Construction of the TCR beta libraries employed iRepertoire HTBI primers in conjunction with Arm-PCR of CDR3 regions. TCRdb redid the calling of the multiplex PCR reads with MiXCR, one entry per CDR3 protein. Found here are hundreds of thousands of distinct CDR3 sequences, around 17% of them singletons; the top ten hold around a sixth. The time point: newly diagnosed GD, antithyroid drugs for less than 3 months. Researchers made the TCR library from RNA that was extracted from PBMCs. This sample also appeared in a second study, on T cells in Graves' hyperthyroidism and ophthalmopathy.

Material: peripheral blood mononuclear cells (PBMCs), obtained at new diagnosis, from a patient treated with antithyroid drugs. Source of these receptors: a woman aged 25 to 45 with Graves disease.

V and J are TRBV28 and TRBJ2-3; D possibly corresponds to TRBD2 (5 bases). This CDR3 is 16 amino acids long. Between the trimmed V and J ends, which lost 7 bases and 3 bases, there was a span of 20 bases. Germline-derived CDR1 and CDR2 are MDHEN and SYDVKM. In DNA form, the CDR3 reads TGTGCCAGCACCCTCTCGAGGGATTGGAGGACAGATACGCAGTATTTT. Its translation is CASTLSRDWRTDTQYF.

The sample holds many counts of this clonotype. The rearrangement joins TRBV28 to TRBJ2-7, with D possibly matching TRBD2 (6 bases). V shed 0 bases and J shed 0 bases, with 12 bases lying between them. The germline gives CDR1 MDHEN, CDR2 SYDVKM. The CDR3 is 16 residues long. CDR3 sequence reads: CASSLWGGGRSYEQYF. The CDR3 DNA reads TGTGCCAGCAGTTTATGGGGGGGAGGTCGCTCCTACGAGCAGTACTTC.

The V and J genes are TRBV10-3 and TRBJ1-6; tentative D call: TRBD1 (5 bases). Per the germline V gene, CDR1 is ENHRY and CDR2 is SYGVKD. The CDR3 has 13 amino acids. The ends were cut back, 8 bases at V and 5 bases at J, with 10 bases in the middle. CDR3 sequence (DNA): TGTGCCATCCAGGGCTTCAATAATTCACCCCTCCACTTT. Protein sequence: CAIQGFNNSPLHF.

As for this clonotype: One base away lies a much larger clone, so this may be a sequencing read error. V usage is TRBV2 and J usage is TRBJ2-5; D perhaps matches TRBD1 (6 bases). The CDR3 totals 13 residues. Trimming removed 5 bases at V and 3 bases at J, with 10 bases between. Germline values: CDR1 SNHLY, CDR2 FYNNEI. The CDR3 here is CASSMTGKETQYF. The CDR3 DNA reads as TGTGCCAGCAGTATGACAGGCAAAGAGACCCAGTACTTC.

This chain connects TRBV28 to TRBJ2-3, with D hard to call. CDR3 length equals 14 residues. V shed 3 bases and J shed 3 bases, with 10 bases lying between them. The germline gives CDR1 MDHEN, CDR2 SYDVKM. The CDR3 DNA reads as TGTGCCAGCAGTTTGACCTTACTAACAGATACGCAGTATTTT. Protein sequence: CASSLTLLTDTQYF.

In this sample, this clonotype turned up many times. The rearrangement joins TRBV3-1 to TRBJ1-6; the D gene is possibly TRBD1 (5 bases). CDR3 size: 15 residues. V lost 1 base, J lost 5 bases, and 9 bases lay in between. CDR1 is LGHDT, CDR2 YNNKEL, per germline (reference sequence). CDR3 nucleotide sequence: TGTGCCAGCAGCCAAGGGGACCGGAATAATTCACCCCTCCACTTT. Its protein product is CASSQGDRNNSPLHF.

This clonotype was recorded many times. The rearrangement uses TRBV20-1 and TRBJ2-3, with 8 bases aligning to TRBD2. Germline loops: CDR1 DFQATT, CDR2 SNEGSKA (reference sequence). J gave up 2 bases and V 6 bases, and 10 bases lay outside the gene matches. The CDR3 sequence is 15 residues long. The chain's CDR3 is CSAPGLADLTDTQYF. Here the CDR3 DNA reads TGCAGTGCCCCAGGACTAGCAGACCTCACAGATACGCAGTATTTT.

J is TRBJ2-3 and V is TRBV5-6; no clear D. V lost 5 bases and J lost 4, with 20 bases in between. Germline V gives CDR1 SGHDT, CDR2 YYEEEE. CDR3 length equals 16 residues. CDR3 bases: TGTGCCAGCAGTCTGGGTGGTCGGGTAGGCCCAGATACGCAGTATTTT. The encoded protein is CASSLGGRVGPDTQYF.

This chain uses TRBV6-2 or TRBV6-3 with TRBJ2-7, with 11 nucleotides matching TRBD2. This CDR3 comprises 14 residues. CDR1 and CDR2 from the germline V gene are MNHEY and SVGEGT. V gave up 10 bases and J gave up 2 bases; unmatched junction bases: 7. CDR3 bases: TGTGCCATCAAAGAGGGACTAGCGGCCTACGAGCAGTACTTC. The encoded protein is CAIKEGLAAYEQYF.

This clonotype was observed many times. This rearrangement joins TRBV13 to TRBJ2-7, with unresolved D. Trimming took off 5 bases at V and 7 bases at J, with 12 bases between the two ends. This CDR3 has 12 residues. CDR1 is PRHDT, CDR2 FYEKMQ, per germline (reference sequence). CDR3 bases: TGTGCCAGCAGCCCCCCCCTGGGAGAGCAGTACTTC. Protein product: CASSPPLGEQYF. The full variable domain, rest sourced from reference TRBV13 and TRBJ2-7, is AAGVIQSPRHLIKEKRETATLKCYPIPRHDTVYWYQQGPGQDPQFLISFYEKMQSDKGSIPDRFSAQQFSDYHSELNMSSLELGDSALYFCASSPPLGEQYFGPGTRLTVT.

The V gene is TRBV20-1, the J gene TRBJ1-5; no definite D call. The CDR3 sequence is 14 residues long. Trimming shortened V by 4 bases and J by 0 bases, and 10 bases separated the two germline ends. In germline, CDR1 is DFQATT, CDR2 SNEGSKA (reference sequence). As DNA, the CDR3 is TGCAGTGCTAAAGGACGGATTAGCAATCAGCCCCAGCATTTT. As protein: CSAKGRISNQPQHF.

The table lists this clonotype with many counts. The chain employs TRBV7-6 and TRBJ2-7; the match to TRBD2 covers 7 bases. Germline V gene data show CDR1 as SGHVS and CDR2 as FNYEAQ. J gave up 4 bases and V 1 base, and 7 bases lay outside the gene matches. The CDR3 is 15 residues long. In DNA form, the CDR3 reads TGTGCCAGCAGCTTAGGAGGCGGGAGTGGATACGAGCAGTACTTC. Translation gives CASSLGGGSGYEQYF.

This clonotype was seen repeatedly, ten times or more. The V gene is TRBV6-5, the J gene TRBJ1-4; D ambiguous. V was clipped by 0 bases and J by 5 bases, with 10 bases between them. Germline V gene data show CDR1 as MNHEY and CDR2 as SVGAGI. This CDR3 comprises 15 residues. CDR3: CASSYSTVHNEKLFF. The DNA of the CDR3 is TGTGCCAGCAGTTACTCGACGGTACACAATGAAAAACTGTTTTTT.

This clonotype has at least ten counts. The V call is TRBV3-1, the J call TRBJ1-5; tentative D call: TRBD1 (5 bases). Deletions cut 6 bases from V and 4 bases from J, with 13 bases between. This CDR3 is 14 amino acids long. CDR1 and CDR2 from the germline V gene are LGHDT and YNNKEL (reference sequence). DNA for the CDR3: TGTGCCAGCAGTCTCAGACAGAGTAATCAGCCCCAGCATTTT. Its translation is CASSLRQSNQPQHF.

V gene TRBV20-1 combines with J gene TRBJ2-5; 7 bases agree with TRBD2. Germline-derived CDR1 and CDR2 are DFQATT and SNEGSKA (reference sequence). This CDR3 is 14 amino acids long. V lost 3 bases, J lost 2 bases, and 6 bases stayed unmatched. The CDR3, as DNA: TGCAGTGCTAGTCGAGCGGGAAAACAAGAGACCCAGTACTTC. Its translation: CSASRAGKQETQYF.